This entry concerns a single TCR beta chain. Produced via immunoSEQ multiplex PCR; TCRdb's table is partial and in-frame only. The sample shows around 110,000 clones, approximately 83% of them seen only once. The entry originates in a study of blood T cell repertoires in COVID-19. Study context: T cells, B-cell-depleted T cells, or PBMCs provided the cDNA or gDNA that served as material.

The sequencing input was peripheral blood. This receptor was identified in a woman in her 70s with acute or convalescent COVID-19.

The CDR3, as DNA: TGTGCCAGCAGTTCGGCCCGGACAGGGTTCGGCTACACCTTC. It encodes CASSSARTGFGYTF. The chain has TRBV27 and TRBJ1-2, with TRBD1 matching 8 bases. Per germline, CDR1 MNHEY and CDR2 SMNVEV (reference sequence). Germline trimming cut 4 bases from V and 8 bases from J; bases unmatched to any gene: 9. CDR3 length equals 14 residues.